The clone carrying this T cell receptor (beta chain) was observed once. Its antigen remains unidentified. The CDR3 runs to 14 residues. Trimming took 4 bases from V and 10 from J; bases not matched to a gene: 9. Germline assignment: CDR1 SGHRS and CDR2 YFSETQ. This specimen comes from a study of Graves' ophthalmopathy and Graves' hyperthyroidism. Across the study: Peripheral blood was gathered at first diagnosis, ahead of any treatment whatsoever. The study, taken as a whole, reports: Ophthalmopathy progression was predicted by the model at more than 55% sensitivity and approximately 73% specificity.

The TCR beta CDR3 regions underwent amplification from RNA transcripts. HTBI primers served in a first-round RT-PCR, which a second-round multiplex PCR followed. Each CDR3 protein gets one entry after TCRdb re-called the multiplex PCR reads with MiXCR. The table lists tens of thousands of distinct CDR3 sequences, around half of them singletons. New diagnoses, under 2 months' duration, and ages 18 to 65 characterized the hyperthyroidism patients. This clonotype originated in an adult woman with stable Graves' hyperthyroidism. J is TRBJ1-4 and V is TRBV5-1; TRBD1 matches 8 bases. Sequencing was performed on peripheral blood. CDR3 amino acids: CASSRGTGRVKLFF. CDR3 nucleotides: TGCGCCAGCAGCCGCGGGACAGGACGGGTAAAACTGTTTTTT.